The 5 T cell receptor beta chains in this list originate from one sample, sequenced in a study of identical twins. TCRdb re-called the 5' RACE reads through MiXCR, storing one row per CDR3 protein. The sample carries 650,000 to 800,000 distinct CDR3 sequences, over 8.5% recorded once. The data were also submitted as part of a second study, on yellow fever vaccine responses in identical twins.

The specimen was PBMCs. Receptor source: a woman in her late teens or twenties in good health.

This clonotype was seen repeatedly, ten times or more. The chain combines TRBV10-3 with TRBJ2-7; 9 bases map to TRBD1. V gave up 6 bases and J gave up 5 bases; unmatched junction bases: 8. The CDR3 consists of 14 residues. Germline V lookup: CDR1 ENHRY, CDR2 SYGVKD. As DNA, the CDR3 is TGTGCCATCAGCCCCGGGACAGGGAACCACGAGCAGTACTTC. Translation: CAISPGTGNHEQYF.

The gene calls are TRBV7-9 and TRBJ2-1; D not resolved. Germline loops: CDR1 SEHNR, CDR2 FQNEAQ (reference sequence). This CDR3 spans 8 amino acids. The CDR3 region is CAGNEQFF. The CDR3 DNA reads as TGTGCGGGGAATGAGCAGTTCTTC.

This clonotype was seen many times. V is TRBV11-2 and J is TRBJ1-4, with D uncertain. Looked up from germline, CDR1 is SGHAT and CDR2 is FQNNGV. V was pared by 6 bases and J by 4 bases, with 12 bases between. This CDR3 spans 14 amino acids. This chain's CDR3 is CASRGMGRNEKLFF. The CDR3 DNA sequence: TGTGCCAGCAGAGGGATGGGCCGTAATGAAAAACTGTTTTTT.

Regarding this clonotype: This may come from a read error, since a much larger clone is one base off. The J gene is TRBJ2-7, the V gene TRBV28, with 10 nucleotides matching TRBD1. CDR3 length: 12 residues. Germline V CDR1 and CDR2: MDHEN, SYDVKM. V lost 5 bases, J lost 5 bases, and 0 bases stayed unmatched. The CDR3 sequence: CASSGTGDEQYF. CDR3 in DNA: TGTGCCAGCAGTGGGACAGGGGACGAGCAGTACTTC.

The V and J genes are TRBV5-5 and TRBJ2-7; TRBD1 matches 9 bases. The V gene's germline CDR1 is SGHKS and CDR2 YYEKEE (reference sequence). The CDR3 spans 14 residues. The ends lost 4 bases at V and 3 bases at J; junction bases unmatched: 5. The CDR3, as DNA: TGTGCCAGCAGCATGTGGACAGGGGTCTACGAGCAGTACTTC. It translates to CASSMWTGVYEQYF.